This T cell receptor beta chain was documented in a study of shared clonotypes between healthy human individuals. Study-level findings and limits: It was observed that 5% to 6% of naive CD4 clonotypes were shared across a handful of donors.

Repertoires were generated with immunoSEQ multiplex PCR, while TCRdb's copy carries only in-frame clones and drops some. This table holds some 2,000,000 clones, 85% to 95% found once. Naive CD8 cells comprised CD45RO-negative, CCR7-positively selected cells, excluding terminally differentiated effector memory CD45RA+ cells. Comment on this clone: The antigen is undetermined.

The TCR originated in a man younger than 35 in good health. The sample taken for sequencing was naive CD8+ T cells sorted from blood.

Here the CDR3 reads CASSPLPGRTQETQYF. The CDR3 DNA follows: TGTGCCAGCAGTCCCCTGCCCGGCAGGACGCAAGAGACCCAGTACTTC. The chain employs TRBV27 and TRBJ2-5, with unresolved D. Germline V gives CDR1 MNHEY, CDR2 SMNVEV (reference sequence). The CDR3 extends over 16 amino acids. V lost 5 bases, J lost 2 bases, and 18 bases lay in between.